This T cell receptor (beta chain) appears in the sequencing data of a study of control samples from healthy donors and cancer patients. CDR3 size: 14 residues. Germline V gene data show CDR1 as GTSNPN and CDR2 as SVGIG (reference sequence). Trimming pared 1 base from V and 6 bases from J, leaving 15 bases between. The repertoire was sequenced with immunoSEQ multiplex PCR; TCRdb's copy has only in-frame clones and lacks some. The sample includes under 85,000 clones, approximately 93% of them seen just once. The V call is TRBV30, the J call TRBJ1-2; D call uncertain. The TCR comes from a woman in her thirties or forties with lung cancer. Sequencing used PBMCs. The CDR3: CAWSASGRAHGYTF. The CDR3, as DNA: TGTGCCTGGAGTGCCTCTGGGAGGGCACATGGCTACACCTTC.